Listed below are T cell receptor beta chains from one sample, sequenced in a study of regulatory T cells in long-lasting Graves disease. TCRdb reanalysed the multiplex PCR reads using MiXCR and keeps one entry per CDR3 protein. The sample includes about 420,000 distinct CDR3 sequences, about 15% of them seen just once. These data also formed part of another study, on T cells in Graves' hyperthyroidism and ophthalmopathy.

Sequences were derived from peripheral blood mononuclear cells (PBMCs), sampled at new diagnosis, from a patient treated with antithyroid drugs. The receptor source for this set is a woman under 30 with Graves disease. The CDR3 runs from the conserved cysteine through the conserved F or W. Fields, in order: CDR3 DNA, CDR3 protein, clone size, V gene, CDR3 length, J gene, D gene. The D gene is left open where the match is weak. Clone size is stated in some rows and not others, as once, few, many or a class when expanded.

TGTGCCAGCAGCCAGAGGGGGGAGTTGAATGAGCAGTTCTTC | CASSQRGELNEQFF | many | TRBV7-9 | 14 | TRBJ2-1 | .
TGCAGTGCTAGCGGACAGGGGGCGGCGGGAGCGGGAGATACGCAGTATTTT | CSASGQGAAGAGDTQYF | many | TRBV20-1 | 17 | TRBJ2-3 | TRBD1
TGTGCCAGCAGCCCCCACTTGGGCACAGATACGCAGTATTTT | CASSPHLGTDTQYF | . | TRBV7-3 | 14 | TRBJ2-3 | .
TGTGCCACCTCCCGGCGGGAGTCCTACAATGAGCAGTTCTTC | CATSRRESYNEQFF | many | TRBV12-3/TRBV12-4 | 14 | TRBJ2-1 | TRBD2
TGTGCCAGCAGCTTAGAGGACCGACTGAGCTCCTATAATTCACCCCTCCACTTT | CASSLEDRLSSYNSPLHF | . | TRBV7-8 | 18 | TRBJ1-6 | .
TGCAGTGCTAGAGATTTCGGAGGGGGCGTTCTTAATGAGCAGTTCTTC | CSARDFGGGVLNEQFF | few | TRBV20-1 | 16 | TRBJ2-1 | .
TGTGCCAGCAGTTTATGGAGGTCTAGCGGATTAAAAATCTACAATGAGCAGTTCTTC | CASSLWRSSGLKIYNEQFF | many | TRBV28 | 19 | TRBJ2-1 | TRBD2
TGTGCCAGTAGTACCCCGAGCGGGAGGGCCTACGAGCAGTACTTC | CASSTPSGRAYEQYF | . | TRBV19 | 15 | TRBJ2-7 | TRBD2
TGTGCCAGCAGAATAGCGGGAGCCCACACCGGGGAGCTGTTTTTT | CASRIAGAHTGELFF | . | TRBV28 | 15 | TRBJ2-2 | TRBD2
TGTGCCAGCAGTTCATCCGGGCGCTTCATTTATGGCTACACCTTC | CASSSSGRFIYGYTF | few | TRBV28 | 15 | TRBJ1-2 | .
TGTGCCAGCAGCTTAATGGCGGGAGAAGGCACAGATACGCAGTATTTT | CASSLMAGEGTDTQYF | many | TRBV7-8 | 16 | TRBJ2-3 | TRBD2
TGTGCCAGCAGCTTAAGCAACAGCGCCGGGGAGCTGTTTTTT | CASSLSNSAGELFF | many | TRBV7-3 | 14 | TRBJ2-2 | .
TGTGCCATCAGTGAGTCGATTGCAGGGTTGACTGGAAACACCATATATTTT | CAISESIAGLTGNTIYF | . | TRBV10-3 | 17 | TRBJ1-3 | .
TGCAGTGCTAGTGGCAGAGTCTATAGCACAGATACGCAGTATTTT | CSASGRVYSTDTQYF | many | TRBV20-1 | 15 | TRBJ2-3 | .
TGCAGCGTTGATGGGACAGGGTTCTACAATGAGCAGTTCTTC | CSVDGTGFYNEQFF | many | TRBV29-1 | 14 | TRBJ2-1 | TRBD1
TGCGCCAGCAGCTTGGAGGTCTCCCGACGGGTCAATGAGCAGTTCTTC | CASSLEVSRRVNEQFF | many | TRBV5-1 | 16 | TRBJ2-1 | .
TGTGCCAGCAGCGGGGGGCCTGAAGCTTTCTTT | CASSGGPEAFF | few | TRBV7-9 | 11 | TRBJ1-1 | .
TGTGCCAGCAGCCCCTGGGCGGCCCCGGATACGCAGTATTTT | CASSPWAAPDTQYF | many | TRBV7-2 | 14 | TRBJ2-3 | .
TGTGCCAGCAGCAGCTTACAGGACAGGGGCACAGATACGCAGTATTTT | CASSSLQDRGTDTQYF | many | TRBV14 | 16 | TRBJ2-3 | TRBD1
TGTGCCAGCAGCTCCCAATATTATCAGCCCCAGCATTTT | CASSSQYYQPQHF | many | TRBV7-2 | 13 | TRBJ1-5 | .
TGTGCCAGCTCACCACCGTCGGCTAACACTGAAGCTTTCTTT | CASSPPSANTEAFF | many | TRBV18 | 14 | TRBJ1-1 | .
TGCAGTGCACCACCTACAGGGACAGGGAGTCGATCACCCCTCCACTTT | CSAPPTGTGSRSPLHF | many | TRBV20-1 | 16 | TRBJ1-6 | TRBD1
TGTGCCAGCAGCGTAGACGGTAGAGCGGTTCGGAAGACCCAGTACTTC | CASSVDGRAVRKTQYF | many | TRBV9 | 16 | TRBJ2-5 | .
TGTGCCAGCAGCAGGGTCTCTGGAAACACCATATATTTT | CASSRVSGNTIYF | . | TRBV11-3 | 13 | TRBJ1-3 | .
TGTGCCAGCAGCCTCCGCGAGGGCACCTATGGCTACACCTTC | CASSLREGTYGYTF | . | TRBV6-1 | 14 | TRBJ1-2 | .
TGTGCCAGCAGTTTATTGAAAGGGAAGTATGGCTACACCTTC | CASSLLKGKYGYTF | many | TRBV28 | 14 | TRBJ1-2 | .
TGTGCCGTACTCCGGGCATACAATGAGCAGTTCTTC | CAVLRAYNEQFF | . | TRBV6-1 | 12 | TRBJ2-1 | .
TGTGCCAGCAGTAAAAGGGACAGGGTGGTTTTAGAGACCCAGTACTTC | CASSKRDRVVLETQYF | many | TRBV6-1 | 16 | TRBJ2-5 | TRBD1
TGTGCCAGCAGCTTAGGTAGGCTAGCGGGAGGGCCCGATGAGCAGTTCTTC | CASSLGRLAGGPDEQFF | many | TRBV11-3 | 17 | TRBJ2-1 | TRBD2
TGCAGTGCTAGAGATTCAAGGGTCCCCTATGGCTACACCTTC | CSARDSRVPYGYTF | few | TRBV20-1 | 14 | TRBJ1-2 | .
TGTGCCAGTAGTTTCTTTTGGGGTACGAACACCGGGGAGCTGTTTTTT | CASSFFWGTNTGELFF | . | TRBV19 | 16 | TRBJ2-2 | .
TGTGCCAGCAGGCAGGGGGCTTCGGAGACCCAGTACTTC | CASRQGASETQYF | many | TRBV2 | 13 | TRBJ2-5 | TRBD1
TGTGCCAGCAGTTCGGTCAGACTGAACACTGAAGCTTTCTTT | CASSSVRLNTEAFF | few | TRBV5-6 | 14 | TRBJ1-1 | .
TGTGCCACCAGTGACTTCCTAGCGGGAGAAGACACAGATACGCAGTATTTT | CATSDFLAGEDTDTQYF | few | TRBV24-1 | 17 | TRBJ2-3 | TRBD2
TGTGCCAGCAGTGCAGGGACAGGGGAGCAGCCCCAGCATTTT | CASSAGTGEQPQHF | . | TRBV28 | 14 | TRBJ1-5 | TRBD1
TGTGCCAGCAGGGAATCCGGGACAGGGGTCAACGAGCAGTACTTC | CASRESGTGVNEQYF | many | TRBV13 | 15 | TRBJ2-7 | TRBD1
TGTGCCAGCAAGCCCCTGGGGACGCTCACCTACAATGAGCAGTTCTTC | CASKPLGTLTYNEQFF | . | TRBV12-3/TRBV12-4 | 16 | TRBJ2-1 | .
TGTGCCAGCAGCGCGACATGGGGGTCTTATGAGCAGTTCTTC | CASSATWGSYEQFF | many | TRBV7-2 | 14 | TRBJ2-1 | .
TGTGCCAGCAACGACGGGGCGCATAATGAAAAACTGTTTTTT | CASNDGAHNEKLFF | many | TRBV2 | 14 | TRBJ1-4 | .
TGTGCCAGCAGCCAAAGGACAGGACCGAACTATGGCTACACCTTC | CASSQRTGPNYGYTF | few | TRBV3-1 | 15 | TRBJ1-2 | TRBD1
TGTGCCAGCAGTTTGTTGGGACTAGCGTCGGGTGAGCAGTTCTTC | CASSLLGLASGEQFF | many | TRBV27 | 15 | TRBJ2-1 | TRBD2
TGTGCCAGCGAGGGAGGGGACACTGAAGCTTTCTTT | CASEGGDTEAFF | many | TRBV2 | 12 | TRBJ1-1 | .
TGTGCCAGTAGTCTTTGGACTAGCGGGAGTAAGCCCTACGAGCAGTACTTC | CASSLWTSGSKPYEQYF | . | TRBV19 | 17 | TRBJ2-7 | TRBD2
TGTGCCAGCAGCCCTACCCCTTCGGGACAGGGGGCCTACGAGCAGTACTTC | CASSPTPSGQGAYEQYF | . | TRBV7-9 | 17 | TRBJ2-7 | TRBD1
TGTGCCAGCAGCCTAAGGGCGGCCAATCAGCCCCGGGACAGGGGCGAGCAGTACTTC | CASSLRAANQPRDRGEQYF | . | TRBV6-1 | 19 | TRBJ2-7 | TRBD1
TGTGCCAGCAGCCCTCTATTTCATACTGAAGCTTTCTTT | CASSPLFHTEAFF | many | TRBV7-2 | 13 | TRBJ1-1 | .
TGTGCCAGCAGTGACAGTGGTACGCAGTATTTT | CASSDSGTQYF | many | TRBV2 | 11 | TRBJ2-3 | .
TGTGCCAGCAGTTCTACCCACTCCTACGAGCAGTACTTC | CASSSTHSYEQYF | many | TRBV11-2 | 13 | TRBJ2-7 | .
TGCAGTGCTAAAAGGACAGGGCTCTCACTAGCCTACGAGCAGTACTTC | CSAKRTGLSLAYEQYF | many | TRBV20-1 | 16 | TRBJ2-7 | TRBD1
TGTGCCAGCAGCTTAGCAAAGGGACAGAAAAACATTCAGTACTTC | CASSLAKGQKNIQYF | many | TRBV11-3 | 15 | TRBJ2-4 | TRBD1
TGTGCCAGCGGGCTAGCGGGAGCTGGGAACGAGCAGTACTTC | CASGLAGAGNEQYF | few | TRBV27 | 14 | TRBJ2-7 | TRBD2
TGTGCCAGCAGCCACGGACAGGAGATGAACACTGAAGCTTTCTTT | CASSHGQEMNTEAFF | many | TRBV11-3 | 15 | TRBJ1-1 | TRBD1
TGCAGTGCTAGAGATTATTCCACAACTAGCGGGGCCTGGGATGAGCAGTTCTTC | CSARDYSTTSGAWDEQFF | . | TRBV20-1 | 18 | TRBJ2-1 | TRBD2
TGTGCCAGCAGCACCCAAGGGGCAGTGAACACTGAAGCTTTCTTT | CASSTQGAVNTEAFF | . | TRBV7-9 | 15 | TRBJ1-1 | .
TGTGCCAGCAGTCCCTTCTCCACCGGGGAGCTGTTTTTT | CASSPFSTGELFF | . | TRBV6-1 | 13 | TRBJ2-2 | .
TGTGCCAGCAGCTCCACCCCCGGGGGGAGAAGGCAGTATTTT | CASSSTPGGRRQYF | many | TRBV7-2 | 14 | TRBJ2-3 | TRBD2
TGTGCCAGCAGCTCCTGGAGCACTGAAGCTTTCTTT | CASSSWSTEAFF | many | TRBV7-9 | 12 | TRBJ1-1 | .
TGCAGCGTTGCAGCCCCAACAGGGACCCAGTACTTC | CSVAAPTGTQYF | . | TRBV29-1 | 12 | TRBJ2-5 | .
TGTGCCAGCAGTTACGACGGACAGGTCTACGAGCAGTACTTC | CASSYDGQVYEQYF | few | TRBV3-1 | 14 | TRBJ2-7 | TRBD1